One and the same sample provided the 27 T cell receptor beta chains below, sequenced in a study of patients and donors after allogeneic stem cell transplantation. TCRdb reanalysed the RT-PCR reads using MiXCR and keeps one entry per CDR3 protein. The table lists about 96,000 distinct CDR3 sequences, around 48% of them singletons, with around 60% in the top ten. Sample: blood, either unsorted or a sorted T cell fraction (not recorded which). These receptors all come from a human donor who was either an allogeneic HSCT recipient or a stem cell or donor lymphocyte infusion donor (not recorded which). It is not recorded whose cells these are; they may come from a transplant donor.

V usage is TRBV7-9 and J usage is TRBJ1-4; 7 bases align to TRBD1. Germline CDR1 SEHNR, CDR2 FQNEAQ (reference sequence). The V and J ends lost 5 bases and 2 bases, in that order; junction bases with no gene match: 8. There are 16 residues in the CDR3. This CDR3 reads CASSTRQGGTNEKLFF. CDR3 DNA: TGTGCCAGCAGCACACGACAGGGTGGCACTAATGAAAAACTGTTTTTT.

The chain links TRBV7-3 to TRBJ2-3; D not resolved. Per the germline V gene, CDR1 is SGHTA and CDR2 is FQGTGA. The CDR3 is made up of 14 amino acids. Trimming pared 5 bases from V and 2 bases from J, leaving 11 bases between. The CDR3, as DNA: TGTGCCAGCAGCCCCTCGACCCCCACAGATACGCAGTATTTT. Amino acid sequence: CASSPSTPTDTQYF. Based on the CDR3 plus reference TRBV7-3 and TRBJ2-3, the full variable domain is GAGVSQTPSNKVTEKGKYVELRCDPISGHTALYWYRQSLGQGPEFLIYFQGTGAADDSGLPNDRFFAVRPEGSVSTLKIQRTERGDSAVYLCASSPSTPTDTQYFGPGTRLTVL.

The J gene is TRBJ2-3, the V gene TRBV4-3; no clear D. This CDR3 spans 17 amino acids. V gave up 0 bases and J gave up 0 bases, with 13 bases separating them. Germline CDR1 reads LGHNA; CDR2 reads YSLEER. The DNA of the CDR3 is TGCGCCAGCAGCCAAGAAACCTATTACGGGAGCACAGATACGCAGTATTTT. Its protein is CASSQETYYGSTDTQYF.

The CDR3 nucleotides read TGTGCCAGCAGTTACTCGACGGGGGCCCAGCATTTT. Amino acids: CASSYSTGAQHF. This sequence joins TRBV6-2 or TRBV6-3 and TRBJ1-5; D is perhaps TRBD1 (5 bases). The CDR3 runs 12 residues. The V gene's germline CDR1 is MNHEY and CDR2 SVGEGT. V was pared by 0 bases and J by 11 bases, with 8 bases between.

The chain combines TRBV6-2 or TRBV6-3 with TRBJ1-5, with 7 bases that match TRBD1. Losses at the gene ends were 8 bases for V and 4 bases for J; bases not matched to a gene: 11. Germline CDR1 MNHEY, CDR2 SVGEGT. CDR3 size: 15 residues. CDR3 loop: CASQTPQGGNQPQHF. The CDR3 DNA reads TGTGCCAGCCAAACGCCGCAGGGGGGGAATCAGCCCCAGCATTTT.

This clonotype was observed a handful of times. This chain uses TRBV6-5 with TRBJ1-5; 7 bases map to TRBD1. V trimming: 8 bases; J trimming: 3 bases; junction bases outside the gene matches: 7. Germline V lookup: CDR1 MNHEY, CDR2 SVGAGI. This CDR3 spans 14 amino acids. The CDR3: CASRRGTYNQPQHF. The CDR3 DNA reads as TGTGCCAGCCGCAGGGGGACTTACAATCAGCCCCAGCATTTT.

The chain links TRBV7-2 to TRBJ1-4, with D hard to call. The CDR3 covers 14 residues. Trimming cost V 0 bases and J 7 bases, with 9 bases left between them. Looked up from germline, CDR1 is SGHTA and CDR2 is FQGNSA. This CDR3 is CASSLAGTGEKLFF. Here the CDR3 DNA reads TGTGCCAGCAGCTTAGCGGGAACCGGTGAAAAACTGTTTTTT.

This clonotype has just one count. This chain links TRBV5-5 with TRBJ1-1; D is perhaps TRBD1 (5 bases). The CDR3 runs 15 residues. CDR1 is SGHKS, CDR2 YYEKEE, per germline (reference sequence). Trimming removed 2 bases from V and 1 base from J, with 12 bases in between. CDR3 DNA sequence: TGTGCCAGCAGCTTACTCTTTAGGGGGAACACTGAAGCTTTCTTT. Amino acid sequence: CASSLLFRGNTEAFF.

The chain recombines TRBV12-5 with TRBJ1-1; no reliable D call. The CDR3 is 17 residues long. CDR1 LGHNT and CDR2 FRNRAP come from the germline V gene. Trimming cost V 6 bases and J 1 base, with 21 bases left between them. CDR3: CASGLENRGIGNTEAFF. The CDR3 DNA follows: TGTGCTAGTGGCCTCGAGAACCGTGGGATAGGGAACACTGAAGCTTTCTTT.

The chain carries TRBV7-3 and TRBJ1-2, with D maybe TRBD1 (5 bases). Trimming stripped 5 bases from V and 3 bases from J, with 19 bases between. This CDR3 region has 16 residues. Germline V gives CDR1 SGHTA, CDR2 FQGTGA. In DNA form, the CDR3 reads TGTGCCAGCAGCCACGGGTTGGGGCTCAGGGACTATGGCTACACCTTC. Protein: CASSHGLGLRDYGYTF.

This chain links TRBV5-1 with TRBJ1-3; D is unresolved. CDR1 and CDR2 from the germline V gene are SGHRS and YFSETQ. The CDR3 contains 16 residues. Trimming stripped 3 bases from V and 2 bases from J, with 15 bases between. CDR3 DNA: TGCGCCAGCAGCTCAGTAAACAGCGCTCCTGGAAACACCATATATTTT. As protein: CASSSVNSAPGNTIYF.

This chain uses TRBV12-3 or TRBV12-4 with TRBJ1-5; D gene ambiguous. The V and J ends lost 1 base and 3 bases respectively, with 4 bases between them. This CDR3 has 13 residues. The CDR3 is CASSLDDNQPQHF. The CDR3 DNA sequence: TGTGCCAGCAGTTTAGATGACAATCAGCCCCAGCATTTT.

V usage is TRBV9 and J usage is TRBJ1-1; D is perhaps TRBD1 (5 bases). The CDR3 loop spans 14 amino acids. Germline CDR1 is SGDLS and CDR2 is YYNGEE. V shed 2 bases and J shed 5 bases, with 13 bases lying between them. In nucleotides, the CDR3 is TGTGCCAGCAGCGTCCAGGGAAGGGGAACTGAAGCTTTCTTT. This sequence encodes CASSVQGRGTEAFF.

The chain has TRBV5-5 and TRBJ1-1; D ambiguous. From germline, CDR1 is SGHKS and CDR2 YYEKEE (reference sequence). V lost 0 bases, J lost 1 base, and 7 bases lay in between. The CDR3 spans 14 residues. CDR3 nucleotide sequence: TGTGCCAGCAGCTTGGACGGATCGAACACTGAAGCTTTCTTT. As protein: CASSLDGSNTEAFF.

The genes are TRBV6-5 and TRBJ1-1; D is ambiguous. Germline V lookup: CDR1 MNHEY, CDR2 SVGAGI. The CDR3 extends over 13 amino acids. Trimming removed 6 bases at V and 0 bases at J, with 8 bases between. In nucleotides, the CDR3 is TGTGCCAGCAGGCCCCCAATGAACACTGAAGCTTTCTTT. Its protein is CASRPPMNTEAFF.

This clonotype was recorded a few times. The genes are TRBV10-3 and TRBJ1-1; no firm D call. The V gene's germline CDR1 is ENHRY and CDR2 SYGVKD. V dropped 3 bases and J dropped 4 bases, with 9 bases sitting between them. The CDR3 is 13 amino acids. DNA for the CDR3: TGTGCCATCAGTGACAGACTGGGCACTGAAGCTTTCTTT. Its translation is CAISDRLGTEAFF.

V usage is TRBV20-1 and J usage is TRBJ2-3, with TRBD1 matching 9 bases. Germline CDR1 is DFQATT and CDR2 is SNEGSKA (reference sequence). The CDR3 has 14 amino acids. The junction had 2 bases not matched to a gene; V was cut back by 3 bases and J by 1 base. The CDR3 region is CSASRDRGTDTQYF. For the CDR3, the DNA is TGCAGTGCTAGCCGGGACAGGGGCACAGATACGCAGTATTTT.

The chain has TRBV27 and TRBJ1-2; D is unclear. In germline, CDR1 is MNHEY, CDR2 SMNVEV (reference sequence). The CDR3 is 17 amino acids. V was cut by 0 bases and J by 1 base, with 15 bases left in between. The chain's CDR3 is CASSLSWRRTFNYGYTF. CDR3 DNA: TGTGCCAGCAGTTTATCGTGGCGCAGGACGTTTAACTATGGCTACACCTTC.

The chain carries TRBV18 and TRBJ1-2, with unresolved D. V was shortened by 3 bases and J by 4 bases, with 15 bases between the two germline ends. The CDR3 loop spans 15 amino acids. Germline-derived CDR1 and CDR2 are KGHSH and LQKENI. The CDR3 region has the DNA TGTGCCAGCTCACCTCTGCCAGAGCCCTCCTATGGCTACACCTTC. Translated: CASSPLPEPSYGYTF.

This chain joins TRBV7-9 and TRBJ1-1; D is uncertain. This CDR3 region has 17 residues. Germline lookup yields CDR1 SEHNR and CDR2 FQNEAQ (reference sequence). The V end lost 1 base, the J end lost 2 bases, and 17 bases lay between the germline ends. Here the CDR3 reads CASSLVVVAQLNTEAFF. CDR3 in DNA: TGTGCCAGCAGCTTAGTTGTGGTGGCCCAGTTAAACACTGAAGCTTTCTTT.

The table lists this clonotype with a few counts. J is TRBJ1-1 and V is TRBV29-1; D not certain. Germline-derived CDR1 and CDR2 are SQVTM and ANQGSEA. The CDR3 has 14 residues. The germline V and J ends were trimmed by 3 bases and 0 bases, with 11 bases remaining between them. CDR3 region: CSVDFYTLNTEAFF. The CDR3 bases are TGCAGCGTTGATTTTTATACGCTGAACACTGAAGCTTTCTTT. Drawing the rest from reference TRBV29-1 and TRBJ1-1, the complete variable domain is SAVISQKPSRDICQRGTSLTIQCQVDSQVTMMFWYRQQPGQSLTLIATANQGSEATYESGFVIDKFPISRPNLTFSTLTVSNMSPEDSSIYLCSVDFYTLNTEAFFGQGTRLTVV.

The V and J genes are TRBV28 and TRBJ1-5; D gene unclear. This CDR3 contains 16 residues. V lost 5 bases and J lost 1, with 15 bases in between. Germline V gene lookup returns CDR1 MDHEN and CDR2 SYDVKM. This CDR3 is CASSLSPEWSNQPQHF. DNA for the CDR3: TGTGCCAGCAGTCTGTCACCTGAATGGAGCAATCAGCCCCAGCATTTT. The full variable domain, with the rest looked up from reference TRBV28 and TRBJ1-5, is DVKVTQSSRYLVKRTGEKVFLECVQDMDHENMFWYRQDPGLGLRLIYFSYDVKMKEKGDIPEGYSVSREKKERFSLILESASTNQTSMYLCASSLSPEWSNQPQHFGDGTRLSIL.

This clonotype was seen only a few times. The J gene is TRBJ1-5, the V gene TRBV12-3 or TRBV12-4; 10 bases align to TRBD1. V trimming: 3 bases; J trimming: 4 bases; junction bases outside the gene matches: 3. This CDR3 has 15 residues. CDR3 residues: CASSLDRGVNQPQHF. As DNA, the CDR3 is TGTGCCAGCAGTTTGGACAGGGGGGTTAATCAGCCCCAGCATTTT.

The chain's CDR3 is CASGLLPLGYTF. DNA for the CDR3: TGTGCTAGTGGTTTGCTCCCGTTGGGCTACACCTTC. The gene calls are TRBV12-5 and TRBJ1-2; D remains ambiguous. Deletions cut 2 bases from V and 8 bases from J, with 9 bases between. Germline-derived CDR1 and CDR2 are LGHNT and FRNRAP. The CDR3 length is 12 residues.

There are a few counts of this clonotype. V is TRBV6-5 and J is TRBJ1-1; the D gene is possibly TRBD1 (6 bases). The CDR3 has 14 residues. From germline, CDR1 is MNHEY and CDR2 SVGAGI. Trimming pared 4 bases from V and 5 bases from J, leaving 14 bases between. CDR3 residues: CASSSSGERTEAFF. The DNA of the CDR3 is TGTGCCAGCAGTTCCTCAGGGGAAAGGACTGAAGCTTTCTTT.

This clonotype was detected only a few times. The chain recombines TRBV5-5 with TRBJ1-5; D is possibly TRBD1 (5 bases). The V end lost 3 bases, the J end lost 5 bases, and 21 bases lay between the germline ends. Germline loops: CDR1 SGHKS, CDR2 YYEKEE (reference sequence). This CDR3 region has 17 residues. The CDR3 nucleotides read TGTGCCAGCAGCTCTTCCACCATTGACAGCCGATATCAGCCCCAGCATTTT. It encodes CASSSSTIDSRYQPQHF.

This clonotype was counted a few times. The rearrangement links TRBV7-9 to TRBJ1-6; D gene uncertain. The CDR3 runs 15 residues. The V gene lost 5 bases and the J gene lost 7 bases, with 15 bases spanning the gap. Looked up from germline, CDR1 is SEHNR and CDR2 is FQNEAQ (reference sequence). The CDR3 DNA follows: TGTGCCAGCAGCCCCCCGGGATCTATCAATTCACCCCTCCACTTT. As protein: CASSPPGSINSPLHF.